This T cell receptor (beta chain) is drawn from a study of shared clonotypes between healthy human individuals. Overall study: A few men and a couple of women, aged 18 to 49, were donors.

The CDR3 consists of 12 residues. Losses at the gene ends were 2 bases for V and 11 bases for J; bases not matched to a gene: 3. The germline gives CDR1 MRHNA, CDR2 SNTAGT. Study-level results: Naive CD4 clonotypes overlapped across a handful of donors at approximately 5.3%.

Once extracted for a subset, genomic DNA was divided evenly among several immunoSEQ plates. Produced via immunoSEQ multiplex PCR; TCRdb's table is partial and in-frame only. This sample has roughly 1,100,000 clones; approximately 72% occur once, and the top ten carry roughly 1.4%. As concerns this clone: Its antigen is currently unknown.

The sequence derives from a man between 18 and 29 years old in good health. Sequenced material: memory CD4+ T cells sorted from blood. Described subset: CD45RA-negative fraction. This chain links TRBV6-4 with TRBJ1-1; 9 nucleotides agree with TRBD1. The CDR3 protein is CASSDTGGNAFF. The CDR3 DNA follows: TGTGCCAGCAGTGACACAGGGGGCAACGCTTTCTTT.